This T cell receptor (beta chain) was sequenced during a study of blood T cell repertoires in COVID-19. Study at large: Donors in the United States, Italy and Spain gave samples during acute or convalescent COVID-19.

The germline CDR1 and CDR2 sequences are SGHRS and YFSETQ. CDR3 size: 19 residues. V was clipped by 2 bases and J by 0 bases; unmatched bases: 14. Participants reported their clinical history, and cohort assignment relied on those reports. Original processing notes: Amplification with reference gene primers provided the estimates of nucleated cell counts. TCRdb's copy holds only in-frame clones and misses some; the assay was immunoSEQ multiplex PCR. The D gene and trimming were derived from the DNA, and the V and J assignments and clone size from that table. The sample lists about 250,000 clones; approximately 86% were seen once.

The chain is built from TRBV5-1 and TRBJ2-4; TRBD1 agrees at 7 bases. The TCR originated in a woman aged 25 to 45 with acute COVID-19. Material: PBMCs or T cells enriched from blood (not recorded which). CDR3 sequence (DNA): TGCGCCAGCAGCTTAACGGGACAGCCCCCTCCGGGAGCCAAAAACATTCAGTACTTC. Protein product: CASSLTGQPPPGAKNIQYF.